This entry lists 17 T cell receptor beta chains sequenced from one sample in a study of a mutant IDH1 vaccine in newly diagnosed glioma (dated by TCRdb to the early 2020s). Antigens of these TCRs are unknown. Explained via the paper, the time point label denotes: week 5, during vaccination. Every vaccine dose consisted of 300 ug of a 20-mer mutant IDH1 peptide in Montanide, administered subcutaneously together with topical imiquimod. The library was obtained by the immunoSEQ multiplex PCR assay. TCRdb retrieved this table from immuneACCESS and kept in-frame rearrangements only. Not all clones are present; in checked studies, unresolved V genes account for under half, and no reason is known for the remainder. Counted in this sample were around 78,000 clones; roughly nine tenths of them appeared once. The ten largest account for under 0.7% of the sample. The material sequenced was PBMCs, taken from a glioma patient whose treatment included an IDH1 peptide vaccine. The source is a woman aged 45-59 years with glioma.

The chain uses TRBV19 and TRBJ1-3; D is unclear. The germline V gene has CDR1 LNHDA and CDR2 SQIVND (reference sequence). Trimming shortened V by 3 bases and J by 0 bases, and 6 bases separated the two germline ends. The CDR3 loop spans 14 amino acids. The CDR3: CASSIRTSGNTIYF. The CDR3 region has the DNA TGTGCCAGTAGTATCCGGACCTCTGGAAACACCATATATTTT.

The genes are TRBV10-3 and TRBJ2-1; 8 positions match TRBD2. Per germline, CDR1 ENHRY and CDR2 SYGVKD. The CDR3 loop spans 12 amino acids. V lost 8 bases to trimming and J lost 8 bases; unmatched junction nucleotides: 5. DNA for the CDR3: TGTGCCATCCGTAGCGGGATGCATGAGCAGTTCTTC. It is translated as CAIRSGMHEQFF.

The chain recombines TRBV2 with TRBJ1-3; no reliable D call. Germline V gives CDR1 SNHLY, CDR2 FYNNEI. The CDR3 contains 12 residues. V lost 11 bases and J lost 0, with 8 bases in between. The CDR3, as DNA: TGTGCCCGGGGAGTCTCTGGAAACACCATATATTTT. It is translated as CARGVSGNTIYF.

The chain employs TRBV28 and TRBJ2-7, with 12 bases identical to TRBD2. V was pared by 6 bases and J by 0 bases, with 0 bases of the junction left unmatched. The CDR3 is 14 residues long. CDR1 and CDR2 from the germline V gene are MDHEN and SYDVKM. The CDR3 loop reads CASRTSGSSYEQYF. The CDR3 nucleotides read TGTGCCAGCAGGACTAGCGGGAGCTCCTACGAGCAGTACTTC.

J is TRBJ2-7 and V is TRBV2; the D gene is possibly TRBD2 (6 bases). This CDR3 spans 13 amino acids. V was shortened by 1 base and J by 3 bases, with 7 bases between the two germline ends. Germline-derived CDR1 and CDR2 are SNHLY and FYNNEI. The CDR3 protein is CASSEGGIYEQYF. The CDR3 bases are TGTGCCAGCAGTGAAGGCGGGATCTACGAGCAGTACTTC.

The chain has TRBV5-1 and TRBJ2-1; tentatively, D is TRBD2 (5 bases). The germline CDR1 and CDR2 sequences are SGHRS and YFSETQ. The CDR3 is made up of 14 amino acids. V lost 0 bases and J 14 bases, leaving 18 bases between the germline ends. The CDR3 DNA follows: TGCGCCAGCAGCTTGGAGCCCGCTAGCTCGGAGGAGTTCTTC. As protein: CASSLEPASSEEFF. Using reference TRBV5-1 and TRBJ2-1 for the parts outside the CDR3, the full variable domain is KAGVTQTPRYLIKTRGQQVTLSCSPISGHRSVSWYQQTPGQGLQFLFEYFSETQRNKGNFPGRFSGRQFSNSRSEMNVSTLELGDSALYLCASSLEPASSEEFFGPGTRLTVL.

The chain combines TRBV11-2 with TRBJ2-1, with D perhaps TRBD2 (6 bases). V gave up 2 bases and J gave up 6 bases, with 14 bases separating them. Germline V gene sequence: CDR1 SGHAT, CDR2 FQNNGV. The CDR3 loop spans 15 amino acids. Here the CDR3 reads CASSLLAKDSNEQFF. For the CDR3, the DNA is TGTGCCAGCAGCTTACTAGCGAAGGACTCCAATGAGCAGTTCTTC.

This clone was seen a handful of times. The CDR3 here is CASSVAYGTGGTEAFF. For the CDR3, the DNA is TGTGCCAGCAGCGTAGCTTACGGGACAGGGGGCACTGAAGCTTTCTTT. V gene TRBV9 combines with J gene TRBJ1-1; 11 bases line up with TRBD1. The V and J ends lost 0 bases and 4 bases, in that order; junction bases with no gene match: 5. The germline gives CDR1 SGDLS, CDR2 YYNGEE. The CDR3 has 16 amino acids.

The J gene is TRBJ1-5, the V gene TRBV5-6; 8 bases are a match to TRBD1. Trimming cost V 0 bases and J 7 bases; bases outside gene matches: 6. The CDR3 totals 15 residues. The germline CDR1 and CDR2 sequences are SGHDT and YYEEEE. The DNA for the CDR3 is TGTGCCAGCAGCTTGGGGACAGGGATGGCGCAGCCCCAGCATTTT. This translates into CASSLGTGMAQPQHF.

This clone was detected a few times. The V gene is TRBV5-4, the J gene TRBJ2-2; possible D gene TRBD2, 5 bases. The V and J ends lost 4 bases and 6 bases respectively, with 10 bases between them. Germline V lookup: CDR1 SGHNT, CDR2 YYREEE (reference sequence). The CDR3 totals 13 residues. Here the CDR3 reads CASSLDGAGELFF. The CDR3 DNA sequence: TGTGCCAGCAGCCTGGACGGGGCCGGGGAGCTGTTTTTT.

This clone was seen a single time. The rearrangement links TRBV9 to TRBJ2-3, with 7 positions matching TRBD2. The CDR3 runs 17 residues. Per the germline V gene, CDR1 is SGDLS and CDR2 is YYNGEE. The junction had 14 bases not matched to a gene; V was cut back by 4 bases and J by 3 bases. CDR3 nucleotide sequence: TGTGCCAGCAGCTCCTCCTTGAGGGAGGGCCGAACAGATACGCAGTATTTT. It yields the protein CASSSSLREGRTDTQYF.

This chain uses TRBV28 with TRBJ2-3; possibly TRBD1 or TRBD2 for D (5 bases each). Germline V gene data show CDR1 as MDHEN and CDR2 as SYDVKM. V lost 3 bases to trimming and J lost 2 bases, with 18 bases between them. CDR3 length equals 17 residues. The CDR3 DNA reads TGTGCCAGCAGTTTGAGGAGGATAGCAGGGTCCACAGATACGCAGTATTTT. This encodes CASSLRRIAGSTDTQYF.

About this clone itself: Other DNA sequences from this sample encode an identical CDR3 as well. The chain carries TRBV19 and TRBJ1-1; the D is unclear. The CDR3 runs to 13 residues. Trimming removed 3 bases from V and 2 bases from J, with 7 bases in between. Germline V lookup: CDR1 LNHDA, CDR2 SQIVND (reference sequence). The CDR3 coding sequence is TGTGCCAGTAGTATTGGCGTTAACACTGAAGCTTTCTTT. Its protein product is CASSIGVNTEAFF.

The chain employs TRBV7-9 and TRBJ2-1; no reliable D call. Trimming shortened V by 7 bases and J by 6 bases, and 13 bases separated the two germline ends. Germline values: CDR1 SEHNR, CDR2 FQNEAQ (reference sequence). The CDR3 contains 13 residues. The CDR3 is CASTLTVGNEQFF. CDR3 DNA sequence: TGTGCCAGCACACTGACTGTAGGCAATGAGCAGTTCTTC.

The rearrangement joins TRBV30 to TRBJ2-7; possible D gene TRBD1, 5 bases. Germline-derived CDR1 and CDR2 are GTSNPN and SVGIG (reference sequence). V lost 2 bases to trimming and J lost 1 base, with 12 bases between them. This CDR3 has 14 residues. The CDR3 is CAWSPLWTSYEQYF. DNA for the CDR3: TGTGCCTGGAGTCCCCTATGGACATCCTACGAGCAGTACTTC.

V and J are TRBV9 and TRBJ2-3; TRBD2 matches at 14 bases. The junction had 3 bases not matched to a gene; V was cut back by 4 bases and J by 11 bases. Germline loops: CDR1 SGDLS, CDR2 YYNGEE. The CDR3 is 13 residues long. CDR3 loop: CASSTGTSGGQYF. The CDR3 DNA sequence: TGTGCCAGCAGCACCGGGACTAGCGGGGGGCAGTATTTT.

The J gene is TRBJ1-1, the V gene TRBV19, with D perhaps TRBD1 (5 bases). Trimming shortened V by 5 bases and J by 8 bases, and 15 bases separated the two germline ends. Germline loops: CDR1 LNHDA, CDR2 SQIVND (reference sequence). The CDR3 spans 13 residues. DNA of the CDR3: TGTGCCAGTAGTGAGACGTTCAGGGTAGAAGCTTTCTTT. This sequence encodes CASSETFRVEAFF.